This T cell receptor (beta chain) is from a study of blood T cells in healthy people across ages. Germline V gene lookup returns CDR1 SGDLS and CDR2 YYNGEE. CDR3 size: 12 residues. Points on this clonotype: This could be a read error, since a much larger clone is one nucleotide away.

PCR was performed a second time for about 7 to 12 cycles using a sample-barcoded 5' primer and a J-beta primer mix. Each CDR3 protein gets one entry after TCRdb re-called the 5' RACE reads with MiXCR. The table records 1.5 million to 2 million distinct CDR3 sequences, 25% to 30% of them present only once. The chain joins TRBV9 to TRBJ2-3; D gene unclear. This clonotype was sampled from a woman in her thirties in good health. The sequenced sample consisted of blood. The CDR3 protein is CASSVGIDAQYF. The CDR3 DNA reads as TGTGCCAGCAGCGTAGGGATAGATGCGCAGTATTTT.